The 5 T cell receptor beta chains below come from one sample, sequenced in a study of blood T cell repertoires in COVID-19. Assay: immunoSEQ multiplex PCR; the TCRdb copy retains only in-frame clones and omits some. This sample has around 130,000 clones, with almost 85% found just once. The sequencing sample was made of PBMCs or T cells enriched from blood (not recorded which). The receptors were gathered from a woman aged 45-59 years with acute COVID-19.

The CDR3 here is CASSRQWDKGNLDTQYF. DNA for the CDR3: TGTGCCAGCAGCAGACAATGGGACAAGGGTAATTTGGATACGCAGTATTTT. The chain links TRBV3-1 (or the pseudogene TRBV3-2) to TRBJ2-3; possibly TRBD1 for D (6 bases). Between the trimmed V and J ends, which lost 5 bases and 6 bases, there was a span of 24 bases. The CDR3 sequence is 17 residues long. Germline-derived CDR1 and CDR2 are LGHDT and YNNKEL (reference sequence).

This clone was seen a single time. This chain uses TRBV3-1 (or the pseudogene TRBV3-2) with TRBJ2-3, with 12 bases lining up with TRBD2. V trimming: 2 bases; J trimming: 3 bases; junction bases outside the gene matches: 15. Germline V gene sequence: CDR1 LGHDT, CDR2 YNNKEL (reference sequence). This CDR3 has 20 residues. CDR3 protein: CASSQKPPLTSGSRTDTQYF. The CDR3 coding sequence is TGTGCCAGCAGCCAAAAACCTCCTCTGACTAGCGGGAGCAGGACAGATACGCAGTATTTT.

The gene calls are TRBV7-9 and TRBJ2-7; tentatively, D is TRBD2 (5 bases). V lost 1 base to trimming and J lost 2 bases, with 9 bases between them. Germline V gives CDR1 SEHNR, CDR2 FQNEAQ (reference sequence). This CDR3 has 14 amino acids. CDR3 bases: TGTGCCAGCAGCTTAGGCGCAGCGGCCTACGAGCAGTACTTC. Translating gives CASSLGAAAYEQYF. The full variable domain, rest sourced from reference TRBV7-9 and TRBJ2-7, is DTGVSQNPRHKITKRGQNVTFRCDPISEHNRLYWYRQTLGQGPEFLTYFQNEAQLEKSRLLSDRFSAERPKGSFSTLEIQRTEQGDSAMYLCASSLGAAAYEQYFGPGTRLTVT.

The V gene is TRBV2, the J gene TRBJ1-5, with 8 bases identical to TRBD1. Looked up from germline, CDR1 is SNHLY and CDR2 is FYNNEI. This CDR3 has 14 residues. J lost 4 bases, V lost 3 bases, and 2 bases had no gene match. CDR3 loop: CASSDGTGNQPQHF. DNA of the CDR3: TGTGCCAGCAGTGACGGGACAGGTAATCAGCCCCAGCATTTT.

This clone was seen more than once but under ten times. The chain uses TRBV7-9 and TRBJ2-7, with TRBD2 as a possible D gene (5 bases). V lost 1 base and J 5 bases, leaving 15 bases between the germline ends. CDR3 length: 15 amino acids. CDR1 and CDR2 from the germline V gene are SEHNR and FQNEAQ (reference sequence). CDR3 in amino acids: CASSLGSLFGDEQYF. The CDR3 DNA follows: TGTGCCAGCAGCTTAGGGAGTTTGTTCGGGGACGAGCAGTACTTC.